These 32 T cell receptor beta chains came from one sample sequenced in a study of identifying expanded T cells in peripheral blood. The repertoire was sequenced with immunoSEQ multiplex PCR; TCRdb's copy has only in-frame clones and lacks some. The sample consists of more than 85,000 clones, 88% of them appearing once. Sequenced material: blood. The receptors shown here come from a person aged 18 to 70 in good health.

J is TRBJ1-4 and V is TRBV30, with D possibly TRBD1 on 5 matching bases. Trimming took off 0 bases at V and 7 bases at J, with 12 bases between the two ends. The CDR3 covers 14 residues. Germline V lookup: CDR1 GTSNPN, CDR2 SVGIG (reference sequence). CDR3 DNA: TGTGCCTGGAGTGTCCCTCAGGGCGGTGAAAAACTGTTTTTT. Translating it yields CAWSVPQGGEKLFF.

The rearrangement uses TRBV7-9 and TRBJ2-1; D not resolved. Trimming took 3 bases from V and 4 from J, leaving 7 bases between them. This CDR3 spans 13 amino acids. CDR1 SEHNR and CDR2 FQNEAQ come from the germline V gene (reference sequence). The CDR3 nucleotides read TGTGCCAGCAGCTTCCGAGAGTACAATGAGCAGTTCTTC. It encodes CASSFREYNEQFF.

V is TRBV4-2 and J is TRBJ2-2; D gene uncertain. The CDR3 runs 17 residues. V lost 0 bases to trimming and J lost 4 bases, with 15 bases between them. Germline-derived CDR1 and CDR2 are LGHNA and YNFKEQ. The CDR3 reads CASSQDSTRMGTGELFF. In DNA, the CDR3 is TGTGCCAGCAGCCAAGATTCTACCAGGATGGGCACCGGGGAGCTGTTTTTT.

The rearrangement uses TRBV2 and TRBJ2-7, with 7 bases lining up with TRBD1. V gave up 2 bases and J gave up 5 bases; unmatched junction bases: 9. There are 15 residues in the CDR3. Germline lookup yields CDR1 SNHLY and CDR2 FYNNEI. DNA for the CDR3: TGTGCCAGCAGTGAATTCGGCGAGGGGGCCCACGAGCAGTACTTC. This gives the protein CASSEFGEGAHEQYF.

The chain is built from TRBV6-5 and TRBJ1-5; possible D gene TRBD1, 5 bases. Trimming left V 0 bases short and J 2 bases short, with 8 bases between. This CDR3 is 15 amino acids long. Germline-derived CDR1 and CDR2 are MNHEY and SVGAGI. CDR3 region: CASSYSGGGNQPQHF. For the CDR3, the DNA is TGTGCCAGCAGTTACTCTGGGGGGGGCAATCAGCCCCAGCATTTT.

The rearrangement links TRBV30 to TRBJ1-5; D is ambiguous. Germline V gene lookup returns CDR1 GTSNPN and CDR2 SVGIG (reference sequence). The CDR3 has 13 amino acids. V lost 0 bases, J lost 1 base, and 4 bases lay in between. The DNA for the CDR3 is TGTGCCTGGAGTGTAAGGAGCAATCAGCCCCAGCATTTT. It codes for CAWSVRSNQPQHF.

The table lists this clone with a few counts. The chain joins TRBV6-6 to TRBJ2-1; 10 nucleotides line up with TRBD2. V shed 6 bases, J shed 0 bases, and the junction held 2 bases outside the gene matches. Looked up from germline, CDR1 is MNHNY and CDR2 is SVGAGI (reference sequence). The CDR3 has 15 residues. CDR3 sequence: CASRPSGSSYNEQFF. The CDR3 DNA sequence: TGTGCCAGCAGGCCTAGCGGGAGCTCCTACAATGAGCAGTTCTTC.

The chain combines TRBV7-3 with TRBJ1-1; TRBD1 might be the D (6 bases). From germline, CDR1 is SGHTA and CDR2 FQGTGA. Trimming cost V 2 bases and J 3 bases, with 10 bases left between them. The CDR3 covers 14 residues. This chain's CDR3 is CASSLVAGDTEAFF. In DNA, the CDR3 is TGTGCCAGCAGCTTAGTCGCAGGGGACACTGAAGCTTTCTTT.

The chain combines TRBV7-3 with TRBJ2-1; 11 bases match TRBD2. The germline V gene has CDR1 SGHTA and CDR2 FQGTGA. V dropped 4 bases and J dropped 3; count of bases not matched to a gene: 2. The CDR3 is made up of 15 amino acids. CDR3 bases: TGTGCCAGCAGCTGGGGACTAGCGGACTACAATGAGCAGTTCTTC. Its protein is CASSWGLADYNEQFF.

The J gene is TRBJ1-3, the V gene TRBV18; no definite D call. The CDR3 spans 16 residues. CDR1 is KGHSH and CDR2 is LQKENI in the germline V gene. V was shortened by 3 bases and J by 0 bases, with 12 bases between the two germline ends. CDR3 in amino acids: CASSPQTPTSGNTIYF. CDR3 nucleotide sequence: TGTGCCAGCTCACCTCAGACTCCCACCTCTGGAAACACCATATATTTT.

Here the CDR3 DNA reads TGTGCCTGGAGTGTACTGGCGGGGACGAATTCACCCCTCCACTTT. Amino acids: CAWSVLAGTNSPLHF. V and J are TRBV30 and TRBJ1-6; D may be TRBD1 (5 bases). Germline V gene sequence: CDR1 GTSNPN, CDR2 SVGIG (reference sequence). CDR3 length: 15 residues. Trimming shortened V by 0 bases and J by 7 bases, and 13 bases separated the two germline ends.

The gene calls are TRBV6-5 and TRBJ2-7; D gene uncertain. Per germline, CDR1 MNHEY and CDR2 SVGAGI. V gave up 0 bases and J gave up 2 bases, with 8 bases separating them. This CDR3 has 14 residues. The CDR3 sequence: CASSYSRATYEQYF. The CDR3 DNA reads TGTGCCAGCAGTTACTCAAGGGCCACCTACGAGCAGTACTTC.

This chain uses TRBV18 with TRBJ2-5; D uncertain. Germline V lookup: CDR1 KGHSH, CDR2 LQKENI. The ends were cut back, 6 bases at V and 5 bases at J, with 7 bases in the middle. The CDR3 runs to 11 residues. CDR3 bases: TGTGCCAGCTCGGAACGGGAGACCCAGTACTTC. Its protein product is CASSERETQYF.

The V gene is TRBV28, the J gene TRBJ1-4; TRBD1 might be the D (5 bases). Germline V CDR1 and CDR2: MDHEN, SYDVKM. Trimming took off 4 bases at V and 8 bases at J, with 20 bases between the two ends. The CDR3 consists of 16 residues. Written as DNA, the CDR3 is TGTGCCAGCAGTTCCCAACTTAAAGGGAGGGACGAAAAACTGTTTTTT. This encodes CASSSQLKGRDEKLFF.

Concerning this clone: Other nucleotide sequences from this sample produce the same CDR3. The V call is TRBV6-1, the J call TRBJ1-2; D possibly corresponds to TRBD1 (6 bases). The CDR3 totals 13 residues. Trimming shortened V by 4 bases and J by 2 bases, and 8 bases separated the two germline ends. CDR1 and CDR2 from the germline V gene are MNHNS and SASEGT. CDR3 DNA sequence: TGTGCCAGCAGTGTTCAGGGGAACTATGGCTACACCTTC. Amino acid sequence: CASSVQGNYGYTF.

The chain joins TRBV7-6 to TRBJ2-6; 12 bases fit TRBD1. J gave up 2 bases and V 5 bases, and 13 bases lay outside the gene matches. The CDR3 loop spans 20 amino acids. Germline values: CDR1 SGHVS, CDR2 FNYEAQ. The DNA of the CDR3 is TGTGCCAGCAGCGCGCTGCCAATGGGACAGGGGGCACCTGGGGCCAACGTCCTGACTTTC. This codes for CASSALPMGQGAPGANVLTF. Looking up the rest from reference TRBV7-6 and TRBJ2-6 gives the full variable domain: GAGVSQSPRYKVTKRGQDVALRCDPISGHVSLYWYRQALGQGPEFLTYFNYEAQQDKSGLPNDRFSAERPEGSISTLTIQRTEQRDSAMYRCASSALPMGQGAPGANVLTFGAGSRLTVL.

The DNA for the CDR3 is TGTGCCTGGGGAGGGACCACCTACGAGCAGTACTTC. This encodes CAWGGTTYEQYF. The genes are TRBV30 and TRBJ2-7; the D gene is possibly TRBD2 (6 bases). V shed 5 bases and J shed 2 bases, with 10 bases lying between them. The CDR3 has 12 residues. The germline gives CDR1 GTSNPN, CDR2 SVGIG (reference sequence).

The chain recombines TRBV11-3 with TRBJ1-6, with D perhaps matching TRBD1 (6 bases). Per germline, CDR1 SGHNT and CDR2 YENEEA. This CDR3 is 15 amino acids long. Between the trimmed V and J ends, which lost 5 bases and 7 bases, there was a span of 15 bases. CDR3 sequence (DNA): TGTGCCAGCAGCCCAGAACAGGGATTCAATTCACCCCTCCACTTT. Encoded protein: CASSPEQGFNSPLHF.

The chain links TRBV6-6 to TRBJ1-1; 7 bases are a match to TRBD1. J gave up 2 bases and V 2 bases, and 2 bases lay outside the gene matches. The CDR3 extends over 14 amino acids. Germline V lookup: CDR1 MNHNY, CDR2 SVGAGI (reference sequence). DNA of the CDR3: TGTGCCAGCAGTTACAGGGGGCAAAACACTGAAGCTTTCTTT. It specifies CASSYRGQNTEAFF.

V is TRBV19 and J is TRBJ1-1; D not certain. This CDR3 comprises 12 residues. With 7 bases removed from V and 8 bases from J, the gap between germline ends came to 14 bases. Germline-derived CDR1 and CDR2 are LNHDA and SQIVND (reference sequence). CDR3: CASIDPSREAFF. The CDR3 coding sequence is TGTGCCAGTATCGACCCTTCCAGGGAAGCTTTCTTT.

This clone was observed once. The chain uses TRBV11-3 and TRBJ2-1; D possibly uses TRBD1 or TRBD2 (6 bases each). The CDR3 covers 19 residues. V was cut by 5 bases and J by 3 bases, with 26 bases left in between. Germline lookup yields CDR1 SGHNT and CDR2 YENEEA. The CDR3 spells CASSRGTESFGGLYNEQFF. Here the CDR3 DNA reads TGTGCCAGCAGCAGGGGGACTGAAAGTTTCGGAGGCCTCTACAATGAGCAGTTCTTC.

This clone appeared a single time. This chain joins TRBV28 and TRBJ2-7; D uncertain. The CDR3 has 16 residues. V was pared by 4 bases and J by 4 bases, with 20 bases between. Germline assignment: CDR1 MDHEN and CDR2 SYDVKM. CDR3 bases: TGTGCCAGCAGTTCACCATCGCAGGCAGATGGGTACGAGCAGTACTTC. Protein product: CASSSPSQADGYEQYF. The whole variable domain, remainder taken from reference TRBV28 and TRBJ2-7, is DVKVTQSSRYLVKRTGEKVFLECVQDMDHENMFWYRQDPGLGLRLIYFSYDVKMKEKGDIPEGYSVSREKKERFSLILESASTNQTSMYLCASSSPSQADGYEQYFGPGTRLTVT.

Only one count was recorded for this clone. V is TRBV27 and J is TRBJ2-3, with D possibly matching TRBD2 (5 bases). Per the germline V gene, CDR1 is MNHEY and CDR2 is SMNVEV (reference sequence). The length of the CDR3 is 14 residues. The ends were cut back, 6 bases at V and 0 bases at J, with 10 bases in the middle. The CDR3 is CASSGLASTDTQYF. In nucleotides, the CDR3 is TGTGCCAGCAGCGGACTTGCTAGCACAGATACGCAGTATTTT.

The rearrangement uses TRBV18 and TRBJ2-7, with D perhaps matching TRBD2 (6 bases). V lost 4 bases to trimming and J lost 0 bases, with 16 bases between them. Germline CDR1 and CDR2: KGHSH and LQKENI. This CDR3 has 16 residues. CDR3 amino acids: CASSQGGLAHSYEQYF. As DNA, the CDR3 is TGTGCCAGCTCACAGGGAGGTTTAGCTCACTCCTACGAGCAGTACTTC.

The chain has TRBV30 and TRBJ1-6; D not certain. The CDR3 length is 13 residues. Germline V gene lookup returns CDR1 GTSNPN and CDR2 SVGIG (reference sequence). The V gene lost 3 bases and the J gene lost 11 bases, with 14 bases spanning the gap. CDR3: CAWRQGYRPPLHF. The CDR3 DNA follows: TGTGCCTGGAGGCAAGGGTATAGGCCACCCCTCCACTTT.

The chain joins TRBV7-9 to TRBJ2-3; 9 bases are shared with TRBD1. The CDR3 is made up of 14 amino acids. The germline V gene has CDR1 SEHNR and CDR2 FQNEAQ (reference sequence). Losses at the gene ends were 5 bases for V and 6 bases for J; bases not matched to a gene: 6. The CDR3 spells CASSLGQGMDTQYF. In DNA, the CDR3 is TGTGCCAGCAGCCTGGGACAGGGAATGGATACGCAGTATTTT.

The gene calls are TRBV4-3 and TRBJ2-1; D unresolved. Trimming left V 3 bases short and J 1 base short, with 10 bases between. This CDR3 has 15 amino acids. CDR1 and CDR2 from the germline V gene are LGHNA and YSLEER. Here the CDR3 DNA reads TGCGCCAGCAGCCACCAAGCTGTGTCCTACAATGAGCAGTTCTTC. Translating it yields CASSHQAVSYNEQFF.

The chain carries TRBV11-3 and TRBJ2-3; 13 bases are shared with TRBD2. Germline assignment: CDR1 SGHNT and CDR2 YENEEA. The CDR3 has 17 residues. With 5 bases clipped from V and 4 bases from J, the junction kept 9 bases outside the gene matches. The CDR3 DNA is TGTGCCAGCAGCCCCGGGACTAGCGGGATCTCCTCAGATACGCAGTATTTT. Translating it yields CASSPGTSGISSDTQYF.

V gene TRBV7-3 combines with J gene TRBJ2-3, with D possibly TRBD2 on 6 matching bases. This CDR3 comprises 15 residues. Germline values: CDR1 SGHTA, CDR2 FQGTGA. Trimming stripped 1 base from V and 0 bases from J, with 8 bases between. The CDR3 is CASSLIAASTDTQYF. The CDR3 DNA follows: TGTGCCAGCAGCTTAATAGCGGCTAGCACAGATACGCAGTATTTT. Full variable domain (outside the CDR3, taken from reference TRBV7-3 and TRBJ2-3): GAGVSQTPSNKVTEKGKYVELRCDPISGHTALYWYRQSLGQGPEFLIYFQGTGAADDSGLPNDRFFAVRPEGSVSTLKIQRTERGDSAVYLCASSLIAASTDTQYFGPGTRLTVL.

The chain recombines TRBV5-4 with TRBJ2-3, with 14 bases lining up with TRBD2. CDR1 is SGHNT, CDR2 YYREEE, per germline (reference sequence). V lost 4 bases and J lost 6; bases outside the gene matches: 10. This CDR3 has 17 residues. The CDR3 protein is CASSLYRLAGGRDTQYF. The CDR3 nucleotides are TGTGCCAGCAGCCTCTATCGACTAGCGGGGGGGCGTGATACGCAGTATTTT.

The V and J genes are TRBV4-3 and TRBJ1-6; D not certain. Trimming cost V 4 bases and J 7 bases, with 8 bases left between them. CDR3 size: 13 residues. Germline V gene data show CDR1 as LGHNA and CDR2 as YSLEER. CDR3 amino acids: CASSPTNNSPLHF. CDR3 DNA: TGCGCCAGCAGCCCAACGAACAATTCACCCCTCCACTTT.

J is TRBJ2-5 and V is TRBV4-1, with 12 bases matching TRBD1. The CDR3 has 18 amino acids. Germline V gene sequence: CDR1 MGHRA, CDR2 YSYEKL. The V segment lost 0 bases and the J segment 4 bases; nucleotides outside the gene matches: 9. The CDR3 DNA reads as TGCGCCAGCAGCCAAGAGGGACAGGGGGCCATCCCCCGAGAGACCCAGTACTTC. Translating it yields CASSQEGQGAIPRETQYF.